This T cell receptor beta chain is from a study of blood T cell repertoires in COVID-19. V gave up 3 bases and J gave up 1 base, with 6 bases separating them. The CDR3 has 13 amino acids. Method: immunoSEQ multiplex PCR; TCRdb's copy keeps in-frame clones and lacks some. The profile shows 80,000 or so clones, about 85% of them singletons. The sequence derives from a human donor in a cohort sampled during active COVID-19. The sequenced sample was peripheral blood. J is TRBJ1-1 and V is TRBV12-3 or TRBV12-4; no reliable D call. The CDR3 sequence is CASSLSTNTEAFF. The CDR3, as DNA: TGTGCCAGCAGTTTGTCTACGAACACTGAAGCTTTCTTT.